The rows below give T cell receptor beta chains drawn from one sample of a study of blood T cell repertoires in COVID-19. Libraries were prepared by immunoSEQ multiplex PCR; TCRdb keeps only in-frame clonotypes and omits some of them. The sample holds about 300,000 clones, 85% to 90% seen once. The material sequenced was PBMCs or T cells enriched from blood (not recorded which). These receptors were taken from a woman between 45 and 60 years old who had been exposed to COVID-19. The CDR3 runs from the conserved cysteine through the conserved F or W. The D gene is left open where the match is weak. Clone sizes are given selectively: once, few, many, or a class where the clone is expanded.

D gene: TRBD2
clone size: .
J gene: TRBJ2-1
V gene: TRBV3-1/TRBV3-2
CDR3 DNA: TGTGCCAGCAGCCAGAGGGGACTAGCGGGTGATTATGAGCAGTTCTTC
CDR3 protein: CASSQRGLAGDYEQFF

D gene: .
clone size: .
J gene: TRBJ1-4
V gene: TRBV10-3
CDR3 DNA: TGTGCCATCAGTGAGTCACAGGGTTCCGAAAAACTGTTTTTT
CDR3 protein: CAISESQGSEKLFF

D gene: .
clone size: .
J gene: TRBJ2-2
V gene: TRBV6-5
CDR3 DNA: TGTGCCAGCAGTTATCAGGGCGCGAACACCGGGGAGCTGTTTTTT
CDR3 protein: CASSYQGANTGELFF

D gene: .
clone size: .
J gene: TRBJ1-3
V gene: TRBV2
CDR3 DNA: TGTGCCAGCACAGAAGGGGTGACCTTCTCTGGAAACACCATATATTTT
CDR3 protein: CASTEGVTFSGNTIYF

D gene: .
clone size: .
J gene: TRBJ1-3
V gene: TRBV5-6
CDR3 DNA: TGTGCCAGCAGCTTGATGCGTACCGACTCTGGAAACACCATATATTTT
CDR3 protein: CASSLMRTDSGNTIYF

D gene: .
clone size: .
J gene: TRBJ1-5
V gene: TRBV7-9
CDR3 DNA: TGTGCCAGCAGCGGACGGACCACGGAGGAGCCCCAGCATTTT
CDR3 protein: CASSGRTTEEPQHF

D gene: .
clone size: .
J gene: TRBJ2-6
V gene: TRBV5-1
CDR3 DNA: TGCGCCAGCAGCAGCGGGCCGGGGTCTGGGGCCAACGTCCTGACTTTC
CDR3 protein: CASSSGPGSGANVLTF

D gene: TRBD2
clone size: .
J gene: TRBJ2-2
V gene: TRBV2
CDR3 DNA: TGTGCCAGCAGACGGAGCGGGGGGACCGGGGAGCTGTTTTTT
CDR3 protein: CASRRSGGTGELFF

D gene: .
clone size: once
J gene: TRBJ2-1
V gene: TRBV2
CDR3 DNA: TGTGCCAGCAGTGAAGGGCCCCCGTTCTTC
CDR3 protein: CASSEGPPFF

D gene: TRBD1
clone size: .
J gene: TRBJ1-4
V gene: TRBV2
CDR3 DNA: TGTGCCAGCAGTTCAGGACAGGGGAGTGAAAAACTGTTTTTT
CDR3 protein: CASSSGQGSEKLFF

D gene: TRBD1
clone size: .
J gene: TRBJ1-1
V gene: TRBV7-2
CDR3 DNA: TGTGCCAGCAGATACAGGGGGCGACCTGAAGCTTTCTTT
CDR3 protein: CASRYRGRPEAFF

D gene: .
clone size: once
J gene: TRBJ2-7
V gene: TRBV5-1
CDR3 DNA: TGCGCCAGCAGCTTTACCCGGGCAGGGAACGAGCAGTACTTC
CDR3 protein: CASSFTRAGNEQYF

D gene: .
clone size: .
J gene: TRBJ2-2
V gene: TRBV23-1
CDR3 DNA: TGCGCCAGCAGTCGATACCCCCGGACAAAGTTCACCGGGGAGCTGTTTTTT
CDR3 protein: CASSRYPRTKFTGELFF

D gene: .
clone size: .
J gene: TRBJ2-2
V gene: TRBV9
CDR3 DNA: TGTGCCAGCAGCGCCCGGGGGGCCGGGGCTGGGGAGCTGTTTTTT
CDR3 protein: CASSARGAGAGELFF

D gene: TRBD2
clone size: .
J gene: TRBJ2-3
V gene: TRBV7-2
CDR3 DNA: TGTGCCAGCAGCCTCGGGACTAGCGGGAGACTGGGATGGCAGTATTTT
CDR3 protein: CASSLGTSGRLGWQYF

D gene: TRBD2
clone size: .
J gene: TRBJ2-3
V gene: TRBV7-9
CDR3 DNA: TGTGCCAGCAGCCATCGGACCGGGACTACGACCCGCACAGATACGCAGTATTTT
CDR3 protein: CASSHRTGTTTRTDTQYF

D gene: TRBD1
clone size: .
J gene: TRBJ1-5
V gene: TRBV28
CDR3 DNA: TGTGCCAGCAGTATACTAATAAACAGGGGAATTTATAGCAATCAGCCCCAGCATTTT
CDR3 protein: CASSILINRGIYSNQPQHF

D gene: .
clone size: .
J gene: TRBJ2-7
V gene: TRBV5-5
CDR3 DNA: TGTGCCAGCAGCTTGTTGGTGGGGGCCGCGTACGAGCAGTACTTC
CDR3 protein: CASSLLVGAAYEQYF

D gene: .
clone size: many
J gene: TRBJ2-3
V gene: TRBV4-2
CDR3 DNA: TGTGCCAGCGGGACACCAACAGATACGCAGTATTTT
CDR3 protein: CASGTPTDTQYF

D gene: TRBD1
clone size: .
J gene: TRBJ2-5
V gene: TRBV14
CDR3 DNA: TGTGCCAGCAGCCAACGAACAGGGGGCAGGGAGACCCAGTACTTC
CDR3 protein: CASSQRTGGRETQYF

D gene: .
clone size: .
J gene: TRBJ2-1
V gene: TRBV11-3
CDR3 DNA: TGTGCCAGCAGCTTTACGGGGAGGAACAATGAGCAGTTCTTC
CDR3 protein: CASSFTGRNNEQFF

D gene: TRBD1
clone size: .
J gene: TRBJ2-7
V gene: TRBV27
CDR3 DNA: TGTGCCAGCCCAGCGGGACAGGGGGAAAACGAGCAGTACTTC
CDR3 protein: CASPAGQGENEQYF

D gene: .
clone size: .
J gene: TRBJ2-1
V gene: TRBV13
CDR3 DNA: TGTGCCAGCAGCTTATTTTCGGCGGGGCTTAAATACAATGAGCAGTTCTTC
CDR3 protein: CASSLFSAGLKYNEQFF

D gene: TRBD2
clone size: .
J gene: TRBJ2-7
V gene: TRBV7-8
CDR3 DNA: TGTGCCAGCAGCTTAATTACTAGCGGACTATCGTCTGCCTACGAGCAGTACTTC
CDR3 protein: CASSLITSGLSSAYEQYF

D gene: .
clone size: .
J gene: TRBJ2-2
V gene: TRBV6-1
CDR3 DNA: TGTGCCAGCAGTGAAAGGGAGTATTTCGGGCTGTTTTTT
CDR3 protein: CASSEREYFGLFF

D gene: TRBD1
clone size: .
J gene: TRBJ1-1
V gene: TRBV7-6
CDR3 DNA: TGTGCCAGCAGCTTGGGGTTTGGACAGGGGACGAACACTGAAGCTTTCTTT
CDR3 protein: CASSLGFGQGTNTEAFF

D gene: TRBD1
clone size: .
J gene: TRBJ1-2
V gene: TRBV10-3
CDR3 DNA: TGTGCCATCAGTGAGTCTTCCAGGGGGGTAGGCTACACCTTC
CDR3 protein: CAISESSRGVGYTF

D gene: TRBD1
clone size: .
J gene: TRBJ1-1
V gene: TRBV24-1
CDR3 DNA: TGTGCCACCAGAGAGACAGGGGCGAACACTGAAGCTTTCTTT
CDR3 protein: CATRETGANTEAFF

D gene: .
clone size: .
J gene: TRBJ2-7
V gene: TRBV10-2
CDR3 DNA: TGCGCCAGCAGGAGCGGTCTAACCCACGAGCAGTACTTC
CDR3 protein: CASRSGLTHEQYF

D gene: TRBD2
clone size: .
J gene: TRBJ2-1
V gene: TRBV24-1
CDR3 DNA: TGTGCCACCAGTACCTGGAGCGGGGGCCTCTCCTACAATGAGCAGTTCTTC
CDR3 protein: CATSTWSGGLSYNEQFF

D gene: TRBD1
clone size: .
J gene: TRBJ2-5
V gene: TRBV2
CDR3 DNA: TGTGCCAGCAGTGAAATCTGGGGACAGGACCAAGAGACCCAGTACTTC
CDR3 protein: CASSEIWGQDQETQYF

D gene: .
clone size: .
J gene: TRBJ2-4
V gene: TRBV5-4
CDR3 DNA: TGTGCCAGCAGCTCGGGCAGGGGGCGCGGGGGGGACATTCAGTACTTC
CDR3 protein: CASSSGRGRGGDIQYF

D gene: TRBD2
clone size: .
J gene: TRBJ2-5
V gene: TRBV7-6
CDR3 DNA: TGTGCCAGCAGCTTAGGGACTAGCGGGGGATTTCAAGAGACCCAGTACTTC
CDR3 protein: CASSLGTSGGFQETQYF

D gene: TRBD1
clone size: .
J gene: TRBJ1-6
V gene: TRBV14
CDR3 DNA: TGTGCCAGCAGCCAACCCGGGACAGGCTTTAATTCACCCCTCCACTTT
CDR3 protein: CASSQPGTGFNSPLHF

D gene: .
clone size: .
J gene: TRBJ1-1
V gene: TRBV5-8
CDR3 DNA: TGTGCCAGCAGCTTGGTAGGAGGGCGATCCACTGAAGCTTTCTTT
CDR3 protein: CASSLVGGRSTEAFF

D gene: .
clone size: .
J gene: TRBJ1-1
V gene: TRBV10-3
CDR3 DNA: TGTGCCATCAAGGACACACTGAACACTGAAGCTTTCTTT
CDR3 protein: CAIKDTLNTEAFF

D gene: .
clone size: .
J gene: TRBJ1-5
V gene: TRBV2
CDR3 DNA: TGTGCCAGCAGTGAATGGGGGGATAGCAATCAGCCCCAGCATTTT
CDR3 protein: CASSEWGDSNQPQHF

D gene: .
clone size: .
J gene: TRBJ1-3
V gene: TRBV3-1/TRBV3-2
CDR3 DNA: TGTGCCAGCAGCCAAGATACCACAGACGGAAACACCATATATTTT
CDR3 protein: CASSQDTTDGNTIYF

D gene: TRBD1
clone size: few
J gene: TRBJ1-2
V gene: TRBV5-1
CDR3 DNA: TGCGCCAGCAGCCTAGGACAGGGGTATTATGGCTACACCTTC
CDR3 protein: CASSLGQGYYGYTF

D gene: TRBD1
clone size: .
J gene: TRBJ1-5
V gene: TRBV28
CDR3 DNA: TGTGCCAGCAGTGCGGGGACAGGGAGCAATCAGCCCCAGCATTTT
CDR3 protein: CASSAGTGSNQPQHF

D gene: TRBD1
clone size: .
J gene: TRBJ2-5
V gene: TRBV28
CDR3 DNA: TGTGCCAGCAGACCCCCAGGCAGGGGGCAGACCCAGTACTTC
CDR3 protein: CASRPPGRGQTQYF

D gene: .
clone size: once
J gene: TRBJ2-5
V gene: TRBV19
CDR3 DNA: TGTGCCAGTAGTATGGGAAACCAGCGCGGGGAGACCCAGTACTTC
CDR3 protein: CASSMGNQRGETQYF

D gene: .
clone size: .
J gene: TRBJ1-2
V gene: TRBV15
CDR3 DNA: TGTGCCACCAGCAGAGAGAGAGTGAACTATGGCTACACCTTC
CDR3 protein: CATSRERVNYGYTF

D gene: .
clone size: .
J gene: TRBJ1-2
V gene: TRBV20-1
CDR3 DNA: TGCAGTGCCCCGGCGGACTATGGCTACACCTTC
CDR3 protein: CSAPADYGYTF

D gene: .
clone size: .
J gene: TRBJ2-2
V gene: TRBV3-1/TRBV3-2
CDR3 DNA: TGTGCCAGCAGCCAAGAGTCGCGGGGATACACCGGGGAGCTGTTTTTT
CDR3 protein: CASSQESRGYTGELFF